The subject of this entry is one TCR beta chain. This entry comes from a study of blood T cell repertoires in COVID-19. Germline lookup yields CDR1 SGHRS and CDR2 YFSETQ. The CDR3 extends over 14 amino acids. The V end lost 3 bases, the J end lost 4 bases, and 10 bases lay between the germline ends. This table comes from immunoSEQ multiplex PCR, and its TCRdb copy is limited to in-frame clones, with some not included. The data contain more than 95,000 clones, approximately 88% of them singletons. V gene TRBV5-1 combines with J gene TRBJ2-2; the D is unclear. The sequencing sample was made of peripheral blood. The TCR was taken from a man aged 60 to 69 with acute or convalescent COVID-19. This chain's CDR3 is CASSSDRSTGELFF. The CDR3 nucleotides read TGCGCCAGCAGCTCAGATCGGAGCACCGGGGAGCTGTTTTTT.